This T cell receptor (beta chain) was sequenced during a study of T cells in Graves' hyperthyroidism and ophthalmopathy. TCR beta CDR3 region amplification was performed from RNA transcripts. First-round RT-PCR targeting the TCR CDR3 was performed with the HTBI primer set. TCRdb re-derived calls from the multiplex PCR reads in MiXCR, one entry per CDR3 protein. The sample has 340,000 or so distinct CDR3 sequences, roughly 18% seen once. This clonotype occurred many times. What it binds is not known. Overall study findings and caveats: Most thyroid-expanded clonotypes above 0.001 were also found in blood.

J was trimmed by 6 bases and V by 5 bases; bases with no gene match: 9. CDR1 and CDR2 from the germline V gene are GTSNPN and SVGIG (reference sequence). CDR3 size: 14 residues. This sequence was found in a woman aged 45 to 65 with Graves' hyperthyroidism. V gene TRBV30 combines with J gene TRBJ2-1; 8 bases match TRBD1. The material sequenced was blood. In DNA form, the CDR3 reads TGTGCCTGGGAGACAGGGGAACAGCGCAATGAGCAGTTCTTC. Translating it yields CAWETGEQRNEQFF.